The 20 T cell receptor beta chains below come from one sample, sequenced in a study of neurological immune-mediated disorders (dated 2019 in TCRdb). Libraries were prepared through 5' RACE. Instrument used: Illumina HiSeq 2500. The raw public data were reprocessed by TCRdb itself: fastp quality trimming at Q25, MiXCR clonotype calling, in-frame beta chains only. Identical CDR3 proteins give one entry, which carries the most common genes and DNA. This sample holds just under 20,000 distinct CDR3 sequences; 6.5% to 9% were observed only once. The leading ten clones occupy about 15% of the sample. The sequencing input was CD8+ T cells from blood. These receptors were obtained from a woman under 40 with HTLV-1-associated myelopathy (HAM/TSP).

In its sample, this clonotype was seen many times. This sequence joins TRBV7-7 and TRBJ2-1; 7 positions match TRBD2. There are 12 residues in the CDR3. J was trimmed by 6 bases and V by 5 bases; bases with no gene match: 1. In germline, CDR1 is SSHAT, CDR2 FNYEAQ (reference sequence). CDR3 amino acids: CASSPGGNEQFF. The CDR3 DNA follows: TGTGCCAGCAGCCCGGGGGGCAATGAGCAGTTCTTC.

There are many counts of this clonotype. This rearrangement joins TRBV29-1 to TRBJ1-2, with a possible D match to TRBD1 (5 bases). The CDR3 contains 16 residues. V was clipped by 4 bases and J by 7 bases, with 25 bases between them. Germline assignment: CDR1 SQVTM and CDR2 ANQGSEA. The CDR3 sequence: CSVAQGETESSPGYTF. The CDR3 bases are TGCAGCGTTGCCCAGGGCGAAACAGAATCTTCTCCTGGCTACACCTTC.

This clonotype was seen many times. This chain links TRBV7-2 with TRBJ2-1; D perhaps matches TRBD1 (6 bases). V was clipped by 7 bases and J by 7 bases, with 23 bases between them. This CDR3 is built from 16 residues. Germline CDR1 SGHTA, CDR2 FQGNSA. The CDR3 is CASTEPGTSLGNEQFF. For the CDR3, the DNA is TGTGCCAGCACGGAACCCGGGACAAGCCTTGGAAATGAGCAGTTCTTC.

The table lists this clonotype with many counts. The chain recombines TRBV20-1 with TRBJ2-7, with D perhaps assigned TRBD1 or TRBD2 (5 bases each). Germline lookup yields CDR1 DFQATT and CDR2 SNEGSKA (reference sequence). This CDR3 region has 13 residues. V was clipped by 7 bases and J by 2 bases, with 15 bases between them. The chain's CDR3 is CSVLTGTPYEQYF. The CDR3 DNA is TGCAGTGTTTTAACCGGGACCCCCTACGAGCAGTACTTC.

This clonotype came up many times. This rearrangement joins TRBV10-1 to TRBJ2-3; 8 bases are shared with TRBD1. The CDR3 covers 17 residues. CDR1 is WNHNN, CDR2 SYGVQD, per germline (reference sequence). The J segment lost 4 bases and the V segment lost 0 bases, leaving 9 bases of the junction unmatched. CDR3 protein: CASSESETGTGADTQYF. The CDR3 nucleotides are TGCGCCAGCAGTGAGTCGGAAACCGGGACAGGAGCAGATACGCAGTATTTT.

This clonotype was observed many times. The chain joins TRBV6-6 to TRBJ2-1; no reliable D call. The CDR3 loop spans 14 amino acids. Germline V CDR1 and CDR2: MNHNY, SVGAGI (reference sequence). The V gene lost 0 bases and the J gene lost 2 bases, with 5 bases spanning the gap. The DNA for the CDR3 is TGTGCCAGCAGTTACTCCCTCCCCTACAATGAGCAGTTCTTC. It translates to CASSYSLPYNEQFF.

This clonotype was seen at least ten times. J is TRBJ1-5 and V is TRBV6-1; 8 nucleotides match TRBD1. In germline, CDR1 is MNHNS, CDR2 SASEGT. The CDR3 is 16 residues long. Unmatched junction bases numbered 8, after V lost 3 bases and J lost 4 bases. CDR3 sequence reads: CASSEKWTGTNQPQHF. The CDR3 DNA reads TGTGCCAGCAGTGAGAAATGGACAGGGACAAATCAGCCCCAGCATTTT.

This clonotype was picked up many times. The V call is TRBV5-1, the J call TRBJ1-2, with 7 nucleotides matching TRBD1. The CDR3 loop spans 15 amino acids. The V segment lost 0 bases and the J segment 4 bases; nucleotides outside the gene matches: 6. Germline CDR1 is SGHRS and CDR2 is YFSETQ. The chain's CDR3 is CASSLAGGLGYGYTF. In DNA form, the CDR3 reads TGCGCCAGCAGCTTGGCAGGGGGACTCGGCTATGGCTACACCTTC.

This clonotype was observed at least ten times. This chain uses TRBV5-6 with TRBJ2-7, with D hard to call. The CDR3 runs to 14 residues. V lost 0 bases, J lost 0 bases, and 7 bases lay in between. The germline V gene encodes CDR1 SGHDT and CDR2 YYEEEE. The CDR3, as DNA: TGTGCCAGCAGCTTGGGTCAAAGCTCCTACGAGCAGTACTTC. Its protein product is CASSLGQSSYEQYF.

In its sample, this clonotype is medium-sized. The chain joins TRBV20-1 to TRBJ2-1; no definite D call. The V gene lost 6 bases and the J gene lost 2 bases, with 11 bases spanning the gap. This CDR3 comprises 13 residues. Germline V lookup: CDR1 DFQATT, CDR2 SNEGSKA (reference sequence). As DNA, the CDR3 is TGCAGTGCCCCGTCCGGTGCCTACAATGAGCAGTTCTTC. It specifies CSAPSGAYNEQFF.

This clonotype was picked up many times. V usage is TRBV5-1 and J usage is TRBJ2-7, with 7 bases matching TRBD1. CDR1 is SGHRS, CDR2 YFSETQ, per germline. V lost 3 bases and J lost 4; bases outside the gene matches: 13. The CDR3 consists of 16 residues. The CDR3 loop reads CASSWGSGTDYYEQYF. The CDR3 DNA follows: TGCGCCAGCAGCTGGGGCTCCGGGACAGACTATTACGAGCAGTACTTC.

This clonotype was picked up many times. This sequence joins TRBV20-1 and TRBJ1-2; 7 positions match TRBD1. V was clipped by 1 base and J by 0 bases; unmatched bases: 11. This CDR3 has 17 amino acids. Germline CDR1 and CDR2: DFQATT and SNEGSKA (reference sequence). CDR3 sequence reads: CSARAMTGPQANYGYTF. CDR3 DNA: TGCAGTGCTAGAGCCATGACAGGGCCCCAGGCTAACTATGGCTACACCTTC.

This clonotype appeared many times. The chain employs TRBV12-3 or TRBV12-4 and TRBJ2-7; TRBD1 agrees at 7 bases. V shed 4 bases, J shed 0 bases, and the junction held 3 bases outside the gene matches. CDR3 length: 14 residues. In DNA form, the CDR3 reads TGTGCCAGCAGTTACCGGGACAGCTCCTACGAGCAGTACTTC. This sequence encodes CASSYRDSSYEQYF.

In this sample, this clonotype is medium-sized (0.01 to 0.1%). This chain uses TRBV6-4 with TRBJ2-1; D ambiguous. The CDR3 spans 13 residues. Germline lookup yields CDR1 MRHNA and CDR2 SNTAGT. The V end lost 4 bases, the J end lost 5 bases, and 9 bases lay between the germline ends. CDR3 sequence reads: CASSALENNEQFF. DNA for the CDR3: TGTGCCAGCAGTGCCCTAGAGAACAATGAGCAGTTCTTC.

Many counts were recorded for this clonotype. The CDR3 coding sequence is TGCAGCACCCGGACAGGGGGAAAATACGAGCAGTACTTC. Translation: CSTRTGGKYEQYF. The chain has TRBV29-1 and TRBJ2-7, with 10 bases that match TRBD1. Germline V CDR1 and CDR2: SQVTM, ANQGSEA. Trimming cost V 8 bases and J 4 bases; bases outside gene matches: 8. The CDR3 is 13 residues long.

This clonotype was observed many times. V gene TRBV3-1 combines with J gene TRBJ1-2; TRBD1 matches at 7 bases. V was pared by 5 bases and J by 0 bases, with 9 bases of the junction left unmatched. CDR3 length: 16 residues. Germline lookup yields CDR1 LGHDT and CDR2 YNNKEL (reference sequence). CDR3 in DNA: TGTGCCAGCAGCACAATTAGGGACAGCTCTAACTATGGCTACACCTTC. As protein: CASSTIRDSSNYGYTF.

This clonotype occurred many times. V and J are TRBV11-2 and TRBJ2-3; D may be TRBD2 (6 bases). The CDR3 runs to 15 residues. Germline loops: CDR1 SGHAT, CDR2 FQNNGV. V lost 7 bases, J lost 5 bases, and 19 bases lay in between. CDR3 DNA sequence: TGTGCCAGCACCCCCGGCTGGCTAGCGATAGATACGCAGTATTTT. Translation gives CASTPGWLAIDTQYF.

This clonotype appeared many times. The genes are TRBV12-3 or TRBV12-4 and TRBJ1-5; no reliable D call. The CDR3 totals 15 residues. V gave up 6 bases and J gave up 5 bases, with 17 bases separating them. The CDR3: CASSEARLVDQPQHF. In nucleotides, the CDR3 is TGTGCCAGCAGCGAGGCCAGGCTAGTCGATCAGCCCCAGCATTTT.

This clonotype came up many times. The genes are TRBV5-6 and TRBJ2-2; D gene uncertain. The CDR3 is 14 residues long. CDR1 and CDR2 (germline): SGHDT, YYEEEE. V was pared by 2 bases and J by 6 bases, with 11 bases between. As DNA, the CDR3 is TGTGCCAGCAGCTTTGGGGTAATCGCCGGGGAGCTGTTTTTT. It encodes CASSFGVIAGELFF.

The table lists this clonotype with many counts. The chain recombines TRBV15 with TRBJ1-2, with 7 bases identical to TRBD1. V gave up 1 base and J gave up 0 bases; unmatched junction bases: 8. The CDR3 runs 17 residues. The germline V gene encodes CDR1 LNHNV and CDR2 YYDKDF (reference sequence). The CDR3 sequence is CATSRGTGVRPNYGYTF. CDR3 in DNA: TGTGCCACCAGCAGAGGAACAGGGGTGCGGCCTAACTATGGCTACACCTTC. The full variable domain, rest sourced from reference TRBV15 and TRBJ1-2, is DAMVIQNPRYQVTQFGKPVTLSCSQTLNHNVMYWYQQKSSQAPKLLFHYYDKDFNNEADTPDNFQSRRPNTSFCFLDIRSPGLGDTAMYLCATSRGTGVRPNYGYTFGSGTRLTVV.